Listed here are 19 T cell receptor beta chains from one sample, sequenced in a study of shared clonotypes between healthy human individuals. Positive CCR7 selection of CD45RO-negative cells yielded the naive CD8 cells, and terminally differentiated effector memory CD45RA+ cells were excluded. Here immunoSEQ multiplex PCR was the method, and the copy in TCRdb shows in-frame clones only, minus some. Counted here are 2 million or so clones, about 95% occurring once; the ten biggest clones make up approximately 1.2%. Input material: naive CD8+ T cells sorted from blood. The origin of the receptors is a man aged 18 to 29 in good health.

This chain joins TRBV4-3 and TRBJ1-2; 7 nucleotides match TRBD1. Germline V gene sequence: CDR1 LGHNA, CDR2 YSLEER. CDR3 length: 12 residues. The ends lost 0 bases at V and 12 bases at J; junction bases unmatched: 4. The CDR3 here is CASSQDGTVDTF. CDR3 coding DNA: TGCGCCAGCAGCCAAGATGGGACAGTCGACACCTTC.

V and J are TRBV7-2 and TRBJ2-3, with TRBD2 as a possible D gene (5 bases). The CDR3 spans 14 residues. With 1 base removed from V and 2 bases from J, the gap between germline ends came to 7 bases. Germline V CDR1 and CDR2: SGHTA, FQGNSA. In nucleotides, the CDR3 is TGTGCCAGCAGCTTAGAGCTAGCCACAGATACGCAGTATTTT. The encoded protein is CASSLELATDTQYF.

The rearrangement joins TRBV4-1 to TRBJ2-1; TRBD2 agrees at 10 bases. The length of the CDR3 is 20 residues. The V and J ends lost 0 bases and 8 bases, in that order; junction bases with no gene match: 19. Germline CDR1 and CDR2: MGHRA and YSYEKL. The CDR3, as DNA: TGCGCCAGCAGCCAAGATAGCTGGCTAGCGGGAGCGTCGGATTTTTATGAGCAGTTCTTC. Translating gives CASSQDSWLAGASDFYEQFF.

J is TRBJ2-2 and V is TRBV27, with D unresolved. The CDR3 contains 12 residues. The germline gives CDR1 MNHEY, CDR2 SMNVEV (reference sequence). Trimming removed 4 bases from V and 7 bases from J, with 7 bases in between. The CDR3, as DNA: TGTGCCAGCAGTTATCTCAGCGGGGAGCTGTTTTTT. It yields the protein CASSYLSGELFF.

This rearrangement joins TRBV27 to TRBJ2-7; TRBD1 aligns across 8 bases. Germline values: CDR1 MNHEY, CDR2 SMNVEV (reference sequence). The CDR3 runs 16 residues. V lost 3 bases, J lost 0 bases, and 7 bases stayed unmatched. DNA of the CDR3: TGTGCCAGCAGTTTCTCGACAGGGGAAAACTCCTACGAGCAGTACTTC. Translating it yields CASSFSTGENSYEQYF.

The rearrangement uses TRBV9 and TRBJ2-3; D is ambiguous. The CDR3 contains 16 residues. The germline gives CDR1 SGDLS, CDR2 YYNGEE. The V gene lost 3 bases and the J gene lost 4 bases, with 18 bases spanning the gap. The CDR3 sequence is CASSDSIGLGSDTQYF. CDR3 nucleotide sequence: TGTGCCAGCAGCGATTCCATCGGGCTAGGATCAGATACGCAGTATTTT.

This clone appeared a single time. The J gene is TRBJ2-7, the V gene TRBV11-2; TRBD1 is a possible D gene (7 bases). Germline lookup yields CDR1 SGHAT and CDR2 FQNNGV. This CDR3 has 15 residues. The V end lost 5 bases, the J end lost 1 base, and 15 bases lay between the germline ends. CDR3: CASSLTGEASYEQYF. The CDR3 region has the DNA TGTGCCAGCAGCCTTACAGGGGAGGCATCCTACGAGCAGTACTTC.

The chain carries TRBV5-1 and TRBJ2-5; D is perhaps TRBD1 or TRBD2 (5 bases each). Trimming stripped 0 bases from V and 5 bases from J, with 14 bases between. This CDR3 spans 15 amino acids. The germline V gene encodes CDR1 SGHRS and CDR2 YFSETQ. CDR3 in amino acids: CASSLEGPLTETQYF. In nucleotides, the CDR3 is TGCGCCAGCAGCTTGGAGGGACCTCTCACCGAGACCCAGTACTTC.

Points on this clone: Other DNA sequences of this sample code for an identical CDR3. The chain has TRBV5-4 and TRBJ2-7, with 7 bases identical to TRBD1. The length of the CDR3 is 14 residues. Trimming removed 0 bases from V and 1 base from J; junction bases left unmatched: 1. Germline values: CDR1 SGHNT, CDR2 YYREEE (reference sequence). Written as DNA, the CDR3 is TGTGCCAGCAGCTTGGGACAGGGTTCCTACGAGCAGTACTTC. It specifies CASSLGQGSYEQYF.

The chain couples TRBV14 to TRBJ1-2, with D possibly matching TRBD1 (5 bases). Germline V gene lookup returns CDR1 SGHDN and CDR2 FVKESK. The CDR3 length is 18 residues. V was pared by 4 bases and J by 1 base, with 22 bases between. The CDR3 sequence is CASSRVGLRAVYNYGYTF. CDR3 sequence (DNA): TGTGCCAGCAGCCGAGTGGGGCTTCGGGCAGTTTATAACTATGGCTACACCTTC.

The rearrangement uses TRBV5-5 and TRBJ1-1, with D possibly TRBD1 on 5 matching bases. V was trimmed by 4 bases and J by 6 bases, leaving 13 bases between them. This CDR3 is 13 amino acids long. Germline-derived CDR1 and CDR2 are SGHKS and YYEKEE (reference sequence). In DNA form, the CDR3 reads TGTGCCAGCAGCCCGCAGGGTTACCCTGAAGCTTTCTTT. As protein: CASSPQGYPEAFF.

This clone is a singleton in its sample. The chain is built from TRBV28 and TRBJ1-2, with a tentative D call TRBD1 (5 bases). The CDR3 runs to 16 residues. Germline assignment: CDR1 MDHEN and CDR2 SYDVKM. Trimming took off 3 bases at V and 3 bases at J, with 17 bases between the two ends. In nucleotides, the CDR3 is TGTGCCAGCAGTTTCTTTGGCAGGGTGGTCGACTATGGCTACACCTTC. Encoded protein: CASSFFGRVVDYGYTF.

V and J are TRBV7-3 and TRBJ1-1; D unresolved. Trimming removed 2 bases from V and 5 bases from J, with 12 bases in between. This CDR3 is 14 amino acids long. CDR1 is SGHTA and CDR2 is FQGTGA in the germline V gene. The CDR3 loop is CASSLGTSLTEAFF. The CDR3 region has the DNA TGTGCCAGCAGCTTAGGCACCTCGCTTACTGAAGCTTTCTTT. Supplemented by reference TRBV7-3 and TRBJ1-1, the full variable domain reads GAGVSQTPSNKVTEKGKYVELRCDPISGHTALYWYRQSLGQGPEFLIYFQGTGAADDSGLPNDRFFAVRPEGSVSTLKIQRTERGDSAVYLCASSLGTSLTEAFFGQGTRLTVV.

The chain links TRBV10-3 to TRBJ2-3; 10 positions match TRBD2. V gave up 8 bases and J gave up 5 bases; unmatched junction bases: 7. This CDR3 spans 14 amino acids. The germline V gene encodes CDR1 ENHRY and CDR2 SYGVKD. This chain's CDR3 is CAIDSGGALDTQYF. The DNA of the CDR3 is TGTGCCATCGACAGCGGGGGGGCCTTAGATACGCAGTATTTT.

The rearrangement joins TRBV4-1 to TRBJ1-2, with D possibly TRBD1 on 5 matching bases. Germline V gene data show CDR1 as MGHRA and CDR2 as YSYEKL. The CDR3 loop spans 17 amino acids. Trimming left V 1 base short and J 3 bases short, with 18 bases between. DNA of the CDR3: TGCGCCAGCAGCCAAGTAATGGGGCAGGTGGAATACTATGGCTACACCTTC. Translating it yields CASSQVMGQVEYYGYTF.

The CDR3 DNA is TGTGCCAGCAGCGTAGGGTACAGGGGTTTGAATGAGCAGTTCTTC. Its protein is CASSVGYRGLNEQFF. This chain uses TRBV9 with TRBJ2-1; 7 bases are a match to TRBD1. With V trimmed by 0 bases and J by 7 bases, 7 bases remained unmatched. The CDR3 totals 15 residues. Germline assignment: CDR1 SGDLS and CDR2 YYNGEE. Complete variable domain (other parts from reference TRBV9 and TRBJ2-1): DSGVTQTPKHLITATGQRVTLRCSPRSGDLSVYWYQQSLDQGLQFLIQYYNGEERAKGNILERFSAQQFPDLHSELNLSSLELGDSALYFCASSVGYRGLNEQFFGPGTRLTVL.

The chain uses TRBV28 and TRBJ2-4; D is ambiguous. The CDR3 covers 15 residues. Germline V CDR1 and CDR2: MDHEN, SYDVKM. The ends were cut back, 1 base at V and 0 bases at J, with 7 bases in the middle. The DNA of the CDR3 is TGTGCCAGCAGTTTATCGTGGGTAGCCAAAAACATTCAGTACTTC. Its protein product is CASSLSWVAKNIQYF.

This clone was observed a handful of times. This sample includes further DNA sequences coding for the same CDR3. The genes are TRBV19 and TRBJ1-5; no reliable D call. V lost 3 bases and J lost 0, with 6 bases in between. The CDR3 loop spans 14 amino acids. Germline V CDR1 and CDR2: LNHDA, SQIVND (reference sequence). The CDR3 region is CASSIDPSNQPQHF. CDR3 nucleotides: TGTGCCAGTAGTATTGACCCTAGCAATCAGCCCCAGCATTTT.

The genes are TRBV6-6 and TRBJ1-6; TRBD1 matches 7 bases. The germline V gene has CDR1 MNHNY and CDR2 SVGAGI (reference sequence). The CDR3 is 14 amino acids. V shed 8 bases, J shed 2 bases, and the junction held 3 bases outside the gene matches. CDR3: CASLGGPYNSPLHF. DNA of the CDR3: TGTGCCAGCTTAGGGGGCCCCTATAATTCACCCCTCCACTTT.